The 31 T cell receptor beta chains reported below all come from one sample, sequenced in a study of tissue T cells after allogeneic stem cell transplantation. The table came from immunoSEQ multiplex PCR; TCRdb's copy has only in-frame clones and leaves some out. The data hold a few thousand clones, with 50% to 60% observed a single time. Described time point: mouse harvest day 7 after allogeneic transplant. Each mouse received 10^7 T-cell-depleted marrow cells plus 10^6 splenic CD5+ T cells by tail vein. Sequencing was done on a sample of liver tissue. The origin of the receptors is a female BALB/c mouse given C57BL/6 T cells with graft-versus-host disease after an allogeneic hematopoietic cell transplant.

About this clone: Gene names follow the mouse nomenclature. The read comes to an end 1 residue before the CDR3 does, leaving the germline J gene to fill in the end. The V call is TRBV26, the J call TRBJ2-2; 10 bases match TRBD2. This CDR3 has 14 amino acids. CDR1 and CDR2 from the germline V gene are KGHPV and FQNQEV (reference sequence). J was trimmed by 0 bases and V by 8 bases; bases with no gene match: 0. The CDR3 sequence: CASGLGANTGQLYF. CDR3 DNA, as far as it was read: TGTGCCAGCGGACTGGGGGCAAACACCGGGCAGCTCTAC.

As concerns this clone: Gene names are mouse gene names. The read terminates 1 residue before the CDR3 end, so the remaining end is supplied by the germline J gene. The chain couples TRBV3 to TRBJ1-2, with D unresolved. V was cut by 1 base and J by 5 bases, with 2 bases left in between. The CDR3 spans 11 residues. Germline V CDR1 and CDR2: SNHLY, FYNGKV (reference sequence). Incomplete CDR3 DNA: TGTGCCAGCAGCTTAGGTTCCGACTACACC. Amino acids: CASSLGSDYT. The full CDR3 protein is CASSLGSDYTF.

On this clone: Gene names are mouse gene names. The CDR3 end lies 1 residue beyond the end of the read and is filled in from the germline J gene. The genes are TRBV26 and TRBJ2-1, with D perhaps given as TRBD1 or TRBD2 (5 bases each). This CDR3 is 14 amino acids long. Germline CDR1 is KGHPV and CDR2 is FQNQEV (reference sequence). V lost 2 bases and J 3 bases, leaving 8 bases between the germline ends. CDR3 in amino acids: CASSLRGFYAEQFF. The sequenced part of the CDR3 DNA is TGTGCCAGCAGTCTGCGGGGGTTCTATGCTGAGCAGTTC.

Notes on this clone: Genes and germline are mouse. The read ends 1 residue shy of where the CDR3 ends; the end is completed using the germline J gene. The chain has TRBV12-1 and TRBJ2-5; 7 bases map to TRBD1. The CDR3 consists of 13 residues. CDR1 SGHSN and CDR2 HYEKVE come from the germline V gene. Unmatched junction bases numbered 2, after V lost 2 bases and J lost 4 bases. CDR3 in amino acids: CASSRDRKDTQYF. The sequenced part of the CDR3 DNA is TGTGCCAGCTCTCGGGACAGAAAAGACACCCAGTAC.

With regard to this clone: Any gene name here is a mouse gene name. The CDR3 end is not reached by the read, which stops 1 residue before it; the germline J gene fills it in. V gene TRBV13-1 combines with J gene TRBJ1-2; 7 bases are shared with TRBD1. From germline, CDR1 is NSHNY and CDR2 SYGAGN. With 4 bases clipped from V and 1 base from J, the junction kept 1 base outside the gene matches. This CDR3 is built from 13 residues. The sequenced CDR3 bases are TGTGCCAGCAGTCAGGGGGGAAACTCCGACTACACC. Translated: CASSQGGNSDYT. The entire CDR3 protein reads CASSQGGNSDYTF.

Details on this clone: The genes and germline here are from mouse. The sequenced fragment ends 1 residue before the CDR3 boundary, so the rest is inferred from the germline J gene. The J gene is TRBJ2-7, the V gene TRBV16; D gene ambiguous. The CDR3 spans 13 residues. Germline CDR1 SGHSA, CDR2 FRNQAP. Between the trimmed V and J ends, which lost 0 bases and 6 bases, there was a span of 9 bases. The part of the CDR3 DNA that was read is TGTGCAAGCAGCTTAGATGCCCCCATTGAACAGTAC. Its protein is CASSLDAPIEQY. The whole CDR3 reads CASSLDAPIEQYF.

By frequency in the sample, this clone is large. The gene names given are mouse names. Read sequence stops 1 residue before the CDR3 end, and the germline J gene provides the missing end. This chain links TRBV17 with TRBJ2-5; perhaps TRBD1 as D (6 bases). The CDR3 length is 14 residues. Germline CDR1 MNHDT, CDR2 YYDKIL. V lost 6 bases and J 5 bases, leaving 15 bases between the germline ends. The covered CDR3 bases are TGTGCTAGCAGCCCTCAGGGGAAGCGAGACACCCAGTAC. Its translation is CASSPQGKRDTQY. The whole CDR3 reads CASSPQGKRDTQYF.

Only one count was recorded for this clone. Gene names refer to mouse genes. The CDR3 end lies 1 residue beyond the end of the read and is filled in from the germline J gene. The rearrangement uses TRBV26 and TRBJ1-1, with D unclear. This CDR3 has 11 amino acids. Trimming cost V 0 bases and J 7 bases, with 3 bases left between them. In germline, CDR1 is KGHPV, CDR2 FQNQEV (reference sequence). Partial CDR3 DNA: TGTGCCAGCAGTCTGTCTGTAGAAGTCTTC. Translated: CASSLSVEVF. The complete CDR3 protein is CASSLSVEVFF.

Only a few counts were recorded for this clone. The listed genes are named as in mouse. Read coverage stops 1 residue before the CDR3 terminus; the germline J gene supplies the remainder. J is TRBJ1-5 and V is TRBV15; D may be TRBD1 (5 bases). The CDR3 is made up of 15 amino acids. V gave up 1 base and J gave up 2 bases, with 9 bases separating them. The germline CDR1 and CDR2 sequences are SGHND and FRSKSL. The CDR3 protein is CASSLGGGYNQAPLF. The covered CDR3 bases are TGTGCCAGCAGTTTAGGGGGGGGGTACAACCAGGCTCCGCTT.

Comment on this clone: Each gene name is a mouse one. The read ends 1 residue before the CDR3 terminus; that terminus is restored from the germline J gene. The chain is built from TRBV23 and TRBJ2-2; the table's TRBD1 call for D was not verified on the DNA. Germline CDR1 KGHTA, CDR2 FQNQQP. The CDR3 runs 16 residues. CDR3 loop: CSSSHGTGGGAGQLYF. Partial CDR3 DNA: TGCTCCAGCAGTCACGGGACAGGGGGGGGCGCCGGGCAGCTCTAC.

A word on this clone: The germline and genes are mouse ones. The sequenced fragment ends 1 residue before the CDR3 boundary, so the rest is inferred from the germline J gene. V is TRBV23 and J is TRBJ2-4; the D call TRBD2 from the table was never checked on the DNA. The germline V gene has CDR1 KGHTA and CDR2 FQNQQP. The CDR3 covers 16 residues. CDR3 sequence reads: CSSSQWTGGSQNTLYF. Incomplete CDR3 DNA: TGCTCCAGCAGTCAATGGACTGGGGGAAGTCAAAACACCTTGTAC.

Comment on this clone: The gene names given are mouse names. The read falls 1 residue short of the CDR3 end, and the missing part is taken from the germline J gene. V gene TRBV26 combines with J gene TRBJ1-6, with TRBD1 identical over 7 bases. TRBJ1-6 is annotated as an ORF whose role is uncertain. Losses at the gene ends were 4 bases for V and 9 bases for J; bases not matched to a gene: 3. This CDR3 is built from 13 residues. The V gene's germline CDR1 is KGHPV and CDR2 FQNQEV (reference sequence). The CDR3 protein is CASSPHRGSPLYF. CDR3 DNA, as far as it was read: TGTGCCAGCAGTCCCCACAGGGGTTCGCCCCTCTAC.

As to this clone: The genes and germline here are from mouse. The CDR3 end is not reached by the read, which stops 1 residue before it; the germline J gene fills it in. The chain combines TRBV24 with TRBJ1-6; 11 nucleotides match TRBD1. TRBJ1-6 is labeled an ORF, and its function is uncertain. V lost 7 bases, J lost 3 bases, and 2 bases stayed unmatched. The CDR3 spans 15 residues. Germline V gene sequence: CDR1 KGHTA, CDR2 FRNEEI. The CDR3 sequence is CASTGTGGYNSPLYF. The part of the CDR3 DNA that was read is TGTGCCAGCACCGGGACAGGGGGCTATAATTCGCCCCTCTAC.

This clone is labeled as large (0.1 to 1%). Gene names are the mouse ones. Read coverage stops 1 residue before the CDR3 terminus; the germline J gene supplies the remainder. The J gene is TRBJ2-7, the V gene TRBV12-1, with 7 positions matching TRBD2. With V trimmed by 0 bases and J by 4 bases, 2 bases remained unmatched. The V gene's germline CDR1 is SGHSN and CDR2 HYEKVE. This CDR3 comprises 13 residues. The CDR3 region is CASSLDWVYEQYF. CDR3 DNA (partial): TGTGCCAGCTCTCTCGACTGGGTTTATGAACAGTAC.

About this clone: Gene names refer to mouse genes. The sequence runs out 1 residue before the end of the CDR3; the remainder is reconstructed from the germline J gene. The rearrangement links TRBV4 to TRBJ2-2; the D is unclear. The CDR3 runs to 13 residues. The germline CDR1 and CDR2 sequences are LGHDT and YNNKQL (reference sequence). The V and J ends lost 5 bases and 0 bases respectively, with 4 bases between them. This CDR3 is CASSPANTGQLYF. CDR3 DNA (partial): TGTGCCAGCAGCCCGGCAAACACCGGGCAGCTCTAC.

This clone appeared a single time. These gene names are mouse names. Read data end 1 residue before the CDR3 end; the end is taken from the germline J gene. This sequence joins TRBV12-2 and TRBJ2-3, with a possible D match to TRBD2 (6 bases). Germline CDR1 reads SGHLS; CDR2 reads HYDKME. The CDR3 contains 13 residues. V was shortened by 3 bases and J by 5 bases, with 11 bases between the two germline ends. CDR3 DNA, as far as it was read: TGTGCCAGCTCTACCGGGACTTTAGAAACGCTGTAT. Its protein is CASSTGTLETLY. The CDR3 as a whole reads CASSTGTLETLYF. Drawing the rest from reference TRBV12-2 and TRBJ2-3, the complete variable domain is NSGVVQSPRYIIKGKGERSILKCIPISGHLSVAWYQQTQGQELKFFIQHYDKMERDKGNLPSRFSVQQFDDYHSEMNMSALELEDSAVYFCASSTGTLETLYFGSGTRLTVL.

The count of this clone is one. Mouse gene names apply. The part of the CDR3 DNA that was read is TGTGCCAGCGGTGATGGGGGGAACTATGCTGAGCAGTTC. Translating gives CASGDGGNYAEQF. The CDR3 reads in full as CASGDGGNYAEQFF. This rearrangement joins TRBV13-2 to TRBJ2-1; D may correspond to TRBD1 or TRBD2 (5 bases each). The read halts 1 residue ahead of the CDR3 end, with the missing end drawn from the germline J gene. Trimming removed 0 bases from V and 1 base from J, with 5 bases in between. Germline assignment: CDR1 NNHNN and CDR2 SYGAGS (reference sequence). The CDR3 runs 14 residues.

Concerning this clone itself: Each gene name is a mouse one. The read ends 1 residue shy of where the CDR3 ends; the end is completed using the germline J gene. This chain joins TRBV16 and TRBJ1-1, with a possible D match to TRBD1 (6 bases). Trimming took 1 base from V and 1 from J, leaving 7 bases between them. Germline V gene data show CDR1 as SGHSA and CDR2 as FRNQAP. The CDR3 sequence is 14 residues long. The DNA read from the CDR3 is TGTGCAAGCAGCTTAGGGGGACAAAACACAGAAGTCTTC. Translated: CASSLGGQNTEVF. The entire CDR3 protein reads CASSLGGQNTEVFF.

This clone came up a few times. The genes and germline here are from mouse. The read terminates 1 residue ahead of where the CDR3 ends, so the germline J gene completes it. J is TRBJ2-1 and V is TRBV26; 12 nucleotides match TRBD2. This CDR3 spans 14 amino acids. Trimming at V came to 3 bases and at J to 7 bases, leaving 1 base not matched to a gene. Germline loops: CDR1 KGHPV, CDR2 FQNQEV (reference sequence). The CDR3 loop reads CASSLGTGGAEQFF. Partial CDR3 DNA: TGTGCCAGCAGTCTAGGGACTGGGGGGGCTGAGCAGTTC.

Concerning this clone: Germline and genes here are mouse. The CDR3 extends 1 residue past the end of the read, so its final part is completed from the germline J gene. The chain is built from TRBV29 and TRBJ1-4, with D possibly being TRBD1 (6 bases). V shed 5 bases and J shed 0 bases, with 10 bases lying between them. The CDR3 has 15 residues. CDR1 is MSHET, CDR2 SYDVDS, per germline. The DNA read from the CDR3 is TGTGCTAGCAGTAAGGGACAATTTTCCAACGAAAGATTATTT. Its protein product is CASSKGQFSNERLF. The complete CDR3 sequence is CASSKGQFSNERLFF.

In this sample, this clone is large. Mouse gene names apply. The sequence runs out 1 residue before the end of the CDR3; the remainder is reconstructed from the germline J gene. The rearrangement uses TRBV13-3 and TRBJ2-4, with D hard to call. CDR1 is NNHDY and CDR2 is SYVADS in the germline V gene. The CDR3 consists of 12 residues. Trimming removed 0 bases from V and 3 bases from J, with 2 bases in between. The sequenced part of the CDR3 DNA is TGTGCCAGCAGTGATGGACAAAACACCTTGTAC. Its translation: CASSDGQNTLY. The full CDR3 sequence reads CASSDGQNTLYF.

Details on this clone: Germline and genes here are mouse. The read gets to within 1 residue of the CDR3 end, and the germline J gene fills in the rest. The chain employs TRBV4 and TRBJ2-5, with 14 bases fitting TRBD2. V shed 7 bases and J 8 bases; nucleotides not matched to a gene: 5. Germline CDR1 and CDR2: LGHDT and YNNKQL (reference sequence). This CDR3 contains 14 residues. Here the CDR3 reads CASTGTGGARTQYF. The sequenced part of the CDR3 DNA is TGTGCCAGCACCGGGACTGGGGGGGCGCGCACCCAGTAC.

Note on this clone: Gene names and germline refer to mouse. The CDR3 end lies 1 residue beyond the end of the read and is filled in from the germline J gene. The chain links TRBV5 to TRBJ2-5; 9 bases fit TRBD1. The junction had 2 bases not matched to a gene; V was cut back by 4 bases and J by 6 bases. CDR1 and CDR2 from the germline V gene are LGHNA and YNLKQL (reference sequence). This CDR3 is 13 amino acids long. The CDR3 sequence: CASSLDRGDTQYF. The DNA read from the CDR3 is TGTGCCAGCAGCCTCGACAGGGGGGACACCCAGTAC.

A remark on this clone: Genes here carry mouse names. The CDR3 is cut off 1 residue early in the read; its end comes from the germline J gene. This chain uses TRBV5 with TRBJ2-3; the D gene is possibly TRBD1 (7 bases). Looked up from germline, CDR1 is LGHNA and CDR2 is YNLKQL (reference sequence). The CDR3 spans 16 residues. The V end was cut by 4 bases, the J end by 3 bases, with 17 bases between. The CDR3 sequence: CASSLQGGRGAETLYF. The DNA read from the CDR3 is TGTGCCAGCAGCCTCCAGGGGGGAAGAGGGGCAGAAACGCTGTAT.

About this clone: Gene names and germline refer to mouse. The CDR3 bases that were read are TGTGCCAGCAGCCAACAGGGGACAGAAGTCTTC. Its translation: CASSQQGTEVF. The whole CDR3 reads CASSQQGTEVFF. The V call is TRBV26, the J call TRBJ1-1, with 7 bases fitting TRBD1. The CDR3 end falls 1 residue outside the read, so it is completed with the germline J gene. The junction had 3 bases not matched to a gene; V was cut back by 6 bases and J by 5 bases. Germline CDR1 reads KGHPV; CDR2 reads FQNQEV (reference sequence). The CDR3 is made up of 12 amino acids.

A word on this clone: Mouse names are used for the genes. The observed sequence ends 1 residue before the CDR3 terminus, with the missing tail filled in from the germline J gene. The rearrangement joins TRBV3 to TRBJ2-4; D gene unclear. The CDR3 length is 13 residues. Trimming left V 5 bases short and J 0 bases short, with 6 bases between. The germline gives CDR1 SNHLY, CDR2 FYNGKV (reference sequence). This CDR3 is CASSPNSQNTLYF. The covered CDR3 bases are TGTGCCAGCAGCCCGAATAGTCAAAACACCTTGTAC.

Comment on this clone: Gene names refer to mouse genes. Read data end 1 residue before the CDR3 end; the end is taken from the germline J gene. The chain couples TRBV2 to TRBJ2-2; D gene uncertain. CDR3 size: 13 residues. V lost 0 bases and J lost 5, with 4 bases in between. The germline V gene has CDR1 LGHNA and CDR2 YSYQKL. The CDR3 reads CASSQDRTGQLYF. The sequenced CDR3 bases are TGTGCCAGCAGCCAAGATCGTACCGGGCAGCTCTAC.

Regarding this clone: Gene names denote mouse genes. The missing CDR3 end, 1 residue past where the read stops, is filled in from the germline J gene. The chain carries TRBV15 and TRBJ2-2; a possible D gene is TRBD1 (6 bases). The CDR3 sequence is 14 residues long. CDR1 is SGHND and CDR2 is FRSKSL in the germline V gene. The V end was cut by 7 bases, the J end by 0 bases, with 9 bases between. The CDR3 reads CASKGTPNTGQLYF. CDR3 bases read: TGTGCCAGCAAGGGGACACCAAACACCGGGCAGCTCTAC.

This clone showed up just a few times. The genes are named according to mouse. The observed sequence ends 1 residue before the CDR3 terminus, with the missing tail filled in from the germline J gene. The chain joins TRBV19 to TRBJ2-7; 8 bases line up with TRBD1. V shed 6 bases, J shed 4 bases, and the junction held 3 bases outside the gene matches. The CDR3 is made up of 12 amino acids. In germline, CDR1 is FNHDT, CDR2 SITEND (reference sequence). The CDR3 bases that were read are TGTGCCAGCACCCGGGACAGGTATGAACAGTAC. Translated, it gives CASTRDRYEQY. The full-length CDR3 reads as CASTRDRYEQYF.

This clone was detected a few times. Gene names are mouse gene names. Read coverage stops 1 residue before the CDR3 terminus; the germline J gene supplies the remainder. The chain is built from TRBV29 and TRBJ2-5; D is uncertain. Trimming shortened V by 4 bases and J by 6 bases, and 8 bases separated the two germline ends. CDR3 length: 12 residues. Germline V gene sequence: CDR1 MSHET, CDR2 SYDVDS. The sequenced CDR3 bases are TGTGCTAGCAGTTCCGGCTGGGACACCCAGTAC. This translates into CASSSGWDTQY. The CDR3 as a whole reads CASSSGWDTQYF.

For this clone: Gene and germline names: mouse. CDR3 amino acids: CASSFSYAEQFF. The covered CDR3 bases are TGTGCCAGCAGTTTCAGCTATGCTGAGCAGTTC. The chain carries TRBV14 and TRBJ2-1; D not certain. The CDR3 end falls 1 residue outside the read, so it is completed with the germline J gene. The V gene lost 1 base and the J gene lost 3 bases, with 2 bases spanning the gap. CDR1 and CDR2 (germline): SGHDT, FRDEAV. CDR3 length equals 12 residues.